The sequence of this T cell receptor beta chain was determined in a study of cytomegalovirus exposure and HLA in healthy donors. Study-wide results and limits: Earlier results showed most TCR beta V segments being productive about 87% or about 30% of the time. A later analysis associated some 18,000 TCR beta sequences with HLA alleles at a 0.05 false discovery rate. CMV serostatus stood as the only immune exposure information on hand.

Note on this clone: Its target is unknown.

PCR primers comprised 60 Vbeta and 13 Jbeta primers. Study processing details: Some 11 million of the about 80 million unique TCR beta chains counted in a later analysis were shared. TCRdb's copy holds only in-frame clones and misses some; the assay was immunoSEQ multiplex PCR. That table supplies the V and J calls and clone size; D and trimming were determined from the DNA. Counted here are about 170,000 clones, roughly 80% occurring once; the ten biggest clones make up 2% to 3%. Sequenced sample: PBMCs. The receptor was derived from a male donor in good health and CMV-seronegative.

The CDR3, as DNA: TGTGCCAGCAGTTTTTCACGGTATAATTCACCCCTCCACTTT. Translated: CASSFSRYNSPLHF. The rearrangement links TRBV28 to TRBJ1-6; D is undetermined. The CDR3 is made up of 14 amino acids. Trimming removed 3 bases at V and 4 bases at J, with 7 bases between. CDR1 is MDHEN, CDR2 SYDVKM, per germline.